These 6 T cell receptor beta chains came from one sample sequenced in a study of radiotherapy plus CTLA-4 blockade in lung cancer. Method: immunoSEQ multiplex PCR; TCRdb's copy keeps in-frame clones and lacks some. Seen here are some 37,000 clones, 55% to 80% observed once, and the top ten hold about a tenth. This material consisted of peripheral blood, taken from a patient treated with radiotherapy plus ipilimumab. The receptors were sampled from a human donor with non-small cell lung cancer who had stable disease on radiotherapy plus ipilimumab.

The V gene is TRBV5-1, the J gene TRBJ2-7, with 9 positions matching TRBD2. Per the germline V gene, CDR1 is SGHRS and CDR2 is YFSETQ. V was pared by 4 bases and J by 3 bases, with 11 bases of the junction left unmatched. This CDR3 has 16 amino acids. The CDR3: CASSGDRAGGGYEQYF. The CDR3 DNA follows: TGCGCCAGCAGCGGAGATAGGGCGGGGGGGGGCTACGAGCAGTACTTC.

This chain joins TRBV7-9 and TRBJ1-3; D uncertain. This CDR3 is 14 amino acids long. Trimming stripped 0 bases from V and 2 bases from J, with 5 bases between. Looked up from germline, CDR1 is SEHNR and CDR2 is FQNEAQ (reference sequence). In nucleotides, the CDR3 is TGTGCCAGCAGCTTAGCCGGGGCTGGAAACACCATATATTTT. This gives the protein CASSLAGAGNTIYF.

The chain recombines TRBV19 with TRBJ1-2; 7 nucleotides agree with TRBD1. Germline loops: CDR1 LNHDA, CDR2 SQIVND (reference sequence). With 9 bases clipped from V and 4 bases from J, the junction kept 11 bases outside the gene matches. This CDR3 contains 14 residues. CDR3 residues: CASEPGQRSYGYTF. The CDR3 bases are TGTGCCAGCGAACCGGGACAGCGATCCTATGGCTACACCTTC.

This clone was recorded once. J is TRBJ1-2 and V is TRBV9; D is unclear. The germline V gene has CDR1 SGDLS and CDR2 YYNGEE. Trimming stripped 0 bases from V and 5 bases from J, with 8 bases between. The CDR3 runs to 13 residues. CDR3 residues: CASSVAGPYGYTF. CDR3 bases: TGTGCCAGCAGCGTAGCTGGGCCGTATGGCTACACCTTC.

This chain connects TRBV18 to TRBJ2-7, with D maybe TRBD2 (5 bases). The CDR3 totals 13 residues. Trimming removed 1 base from V and 6 bases from J, with 10 bases in between. Germline loops: CDR1 KGHSH, CDR2 LQKENI. The DNA for the CDR3 is TGTGCCAGCTCACCACTACTAGAGGGCGAGCAGTACTTC. Its translation is CASSPLLEGEQYF.

This rearrangement joins TRBV5-1 to TRBJ1-1; D is uncertain. Deletions cut 1 base from V and 1 base from J, with 5 bases between. Germline V gene sequence: CDR1 SGHRS, CDR2 YFSETQ. CDR3 length: 13 amino acids. CDR3 nucleotides: TGCGCCAGCAGCTTGATAGAGAACACTGAAGCTTTCTTT. As protein: CASSLIENTEAFF.